The source of this T cell receptor (beta chain) is a study of CD8+ T cells in alopecia areata. Study-wide background: Grafted skin came from C3H/HeJ donors with spontaneous alopecia (roughly 6-13 months old) and was placed on approximately 7-11-week-old female C3H/HeJ mice.

Study-level findings and limits: An increase in clonality over normal scalp was evident in lesional scalp, especially alopecia totalis/universalis. Although TCR sharing was seen in mice, sharing across patients was less clear, possibly for HLA-related reasons. Sequencing of scalp tissue also captures the resident alphabeta T cells of normal skin.

Germline V lookup: CDR1 NNHDY, CDR2 SYVADS. Trimming cost V 1 base and J 0 bases, with 10 bases left between them. CDR3 size: 16 residues. RNA extraction was followed by reverse transcription into cDNA, which acted as the sequencing template. Assay: immunoSEQ multiplex PCR; the TCRdb copy retains only in-frame clones and omits some. The sample includes 15,000 to 20,000 clones, none of them occurring once. Researchers sorted pooled cutaneous lymph node cells on the basis of CD4, CD8alpha, NKG2D, NKG2ACE and other markers. By sample fraction, this clone is medium-sized. Its antigen remains unidentified. Gene names and germline match the mouse. The observed sequence ends 4 residues before the CDR3 terminus, with the missing tail filled in from the germline J gene.

This clonotype originated in a C3H/HeJ mouse with alopecia areata. MHC haplotype here: H2-k. The genes are TRBV13-3 and TRBJ1-4; tentatively, D is TRBD1 (5 bases). Sequenced: CD8+ T cells sorted from a lymph node. CDR3 in amino acids: CASSDPDNFSNERLFF. The part of the CDR3 DNA that was read is TGTGCCAGCAGTGATCCGGACAACTTTTCCAACGAA.